A single sample is the source of the 27 T cell receptor beta chains below, sequenced in a study of shared clonotypes between healthy human individuals. Using immunoSEQ multiplex PCR, the repertoire was profiled, and TCRdb retains in-frame clones only, with some absent. The sample includes 1.5 million to 2.5 million clones, around 96% of them seen just once. CD45RO-negative, CCR7-positively selected cells formed the naive CD8 fraction, excluding terminally differentiated effector memory CD45RA+ cells. The sequenced sample was naive CD8+ T cells sorted from blood. Receptors were obtained from a man between 18 and 35 years old in good health.

The chain joins TRBV4-1 to TRBJ2-1, with D tentatively TRBD1 (6 bases). The CDR3 is 15 amino acids. V gave up 5 bases and J gave up 4 bases, with 15 bases separating them. Germline V CDR1 and CDR2: MGHRA, YSYEKL. As DNA, the CDR3 is TGCGCCAGCAGCGCTCCGGGACACCCATACAATGAGCAGTTCTTC. Translated, it gives CASSAPGHPYNEQFF.

This chain links TRBV6-5 with TRBJ1-2; tentative D call: TRBD1 (6 bases). V was shortened by 7 bases and J by 2 bases, with 14 bases between the two germline ends. CDR3 length: 14 amino acids. Germline V CDR1 and CDR2: MNHEY, SVGAGI. The CDR3 spells CASISWDTNYGYTF. The DNA for the CDR3 is TGTGCCAGCATCTCATGGGACACAAACTATGGCTACACCTTC.

The chain recombines TRBV7-8 with TRBJ2-1; TRBD2 agrees at 14 bases. The germline V gene has CDR1 SGHVS and CDR2 FQNEAQ. J gave up 0 bases and V 5 bases, and 9 bases lay outside the gene matches. This CDR3 has 19 amino acids. The CDR3 bases are TGTGCCAGCAGCCCGGGACTAGCGGGGGCCTCTAGCTCCTACAATGAGCAGTTCTTC. As protein: CASSPGLAGASSSYNEQFF. The full variable domain, with the rest looked up from reference TRBV7-8 and TRBJ2-1, is GAGVSQSPRYKVAKRGQDVALRCDPISGHVSLFWYQQALGQGPEFLTYFQNEAQLDKSGLPSDRFFAERPEGSVSTLKIQRTQQEDSAVYLCASSPGLAGASSSYNEQFFGPGTRLTVL.

This sequence joins TRBV4-1 and TRBJ1-6; no reliable D call. V lost 0 bases and J 0 bases, leaving 9 bases between the germline ends. The CDR3 has 17 residues. Germline values: CDR1 MGHRA, CDR2 YSYEKL. The CDR3 protein is CASSQEARSSYNSPLHF. The CDR3 region has the DNA TGCGCCAGCAGCCAAGAGGCCCGGAGCTCCTATAATTCACCCCTCCACTTT.

The rearrangement links TRBV7-9 to TRBJ2-7, with no clear D. The CDR3 spans 12 residues. Between the trimmed V and J ends, which lost 7 bases and 4 bases, there was a span of 11 bases. In germline, CDR1 is SEHNR, CDR2 FQNEAQ (reference sequence). The CDR3 nucleotides are TGTGCCAGCACCGATACCTCATACGAGCAGTACTTC. This gives the protein CASTDTSYEQYF.

The chain joins TRBV27 to TRBJ1-6, with a tentative D call TRBD1 (5 bases). This CDR3 has 15 amino acids. Germline V CDR1 and CDR2: MNHEY, SMNVEV (reference sequence). Trimming pared 0 bases from V and 8 bases from J, leaving 11 bases between. The DNA for the CDR3 is TGTGCCAGCAGTTTATCCGGGGGGTTCTATTCACCCCTCCACTTT. This encodes CASSLSGGFYSPLHF.

This chain joins TRBV10-1 and TRBJ1-2; a possible D gene is TRBD1 (5 bases). CDR1 is WNHNN and CDR2 is SYGVQD in the germline V gene (reference sequence). Trimming left V 6 bases short and J 8 bases short, with 19 bases between. The CDR3 runs to 14 residues. In nucleotides, the CDR3 is TGCGCCAGCAGCCCCTCCGGGACGCCTTACGGCTACACCTTC. It translates to CASSPSGTPYGYTF.

This clone has more than one count but fewer than ten. V is TRBV27 and J is TRBJ1-5, with 7 bases fitting TRBD1. The CDR3 extends over 14 amino acids. Germline CDR1 MNHEY, CDR2 SMNVEV (reference sequence). Losses at the gene ends were 5 bases for V and 3 bases for J; bases not matched to a gene: 4. The CDR3 DNA is TGTGCCAGCAGTGCAAGGGGGCCCAATCAGCCCCAGCATTTT. Amino acids: CASSARGPNQPQHF.

This chain connects TRBV4-3 to TRBJ2-7; D remains ambiguous. The CDR3 sequence is 13 residues long. The V gene's germline CDR1 is LGHNA and CDR2 YSLEER. V was trimmed by 2 bases and J by 7 bases, leaving 12 bases between them. CDR3 sequence (DNA): TGCGCCAGCAGCCAATGGTTCCACAGAGAGCAGTACTTC. Protein: CASSQWFHREQYF.

The V call is TRBV27, the J call TRBJ2-1; the match to TRBD2 covers 12 bases. The germline gives CDR1 MNHEY, CDR2 SMNVEV (reference sequence). V gave up 4 bases and J gave up 5 bases; unmatched junction bases: 3. CDR3 length: 15 amino acids. DNA of the CDR3: TGTGCCAGCAGTTACTGGACTAGCGGGGACAATGAGCAGTTCTTC. Translating gives CASSYWTSGDNEQFF.

The chain has TRBV11-1 and TRBJ1-2; D remains unclear. Germline values: CDR1 SGHAT, CDR2 FQDESV (reference sequence). The CDR3 sequence is 14 residues long. The V end was cut by 5 bases, the J end by 1 base, with 11 bases between. CDR3 sequence reads: CASSRTTDNYGYTF. CDR3 coding DNA: TGTGCCAGCAGCCGCACGACCGATAACTATGGCTACACCTTC.

The rearrangement joins TRBV30 to TRBJ2-2; D gene ambiguous. Germline CDR1 GTSNPN, CDR2 SVGIG (reference sequence). Trimming left V 1 base short and J 7 bases short, with 7 bases between. The CDR3 extends over 12 amino acids. CDR3 coding DNA: TGTGCCTGGAGTGGGGTGGGCGGGGAGCTGTTTTTT. Its protein is CAWSGVGGELFF.

The rearrangement links TRBV7-8 to TRBJ2-1, with 9 positions matching TRBD2. The germline gives CDR1 SGHVS, CDR2 FQNEAQ. Trimming at V came to 1 base and at J to 8 bases, leaving 12 bases not matched to a gene. The CDR3 sequence is 17 residues long. CDR3 amino acids: CASSLGRPRGGDDEQFF. The CDR3 bases are TGTGCCAGCAGCTTAGGACGGCCGCGGGGGGGAGATGATGAGCAGTTCTTC.

The chain carries TRBV4-3 and TRBJ2-5; no reliable D call. The germline V gene encodes CDR1 LGHNA and CDR2 YSLEER. V lost 2 bases, J lost 2 bases, and 12 bases lay in between. CDR3 length equals 15 residues. Here the CDR3 DNA reads TGCGCCAGCAGCCAAAGGTGGTACAGTCAAGAGACCCAGTACTTC. It codes for CASSQRWYSQETQYF.

V usage is TRBV11-2 and J usage is TRBJ2-1; D gene unclear. Trimming removed 4 bases at V and 7 bases at J, with 8 bases between. The length of the CDR3 is 12 residues. Germline CDR1 and CDR2: SGHAT and FQNNGV. The CDR3 nucleotides are TGTGCCAGCAGCTGGGCAAGGAATGAGCAGTTCTTC. As protein: CASSWARNEQFF.

V is TRBV29-1 and J is TRBJ1-5; no reliable D call. There are 15 residues in the CDR3. Per the germline V gene, CDR1 is SQVTM and CDR2 is ANQGSEA. V was pared by 6 bases and J by 0 bases, with 15 bases between. The CDR3 DNA reads TGCAGCGTGATAGGCTCTGGGGATAGCAATCAGCCCCAGCATTTT. Translation: CSVIGSGDSNQPQHF.

This clone was observed a single time. CDR3 coding DNA: TGTGCCGGCGGTTCGCCCCTCCACTTT. Its protein is CAGGSPLHF. V is TRBV6-6 and J is TRBJ1-6; no definite D call. Germline V gene data show CDR1 as MNHNY and CDR2 as SVGAGI (reference sequence). The CDR3 has 9 residues. With 11 bases removed from V and 13 bases from J, the gap between germline ends came to 9 bases.

The chain uses TRBV6-1 and TRBJ2-7; D not resolved. This CDR3 region has 12 residues. In germline, CDR1 is MNHNS, CDR2 SASEGT. V was cut by 5 bases and J by 7 bases, with 12 bases left in between. This CDR3 is CASSPAMGEQYF. In nucleotides, the CDR3 is TGTGCCAGCAGTCCCGCGATGGGGGAGCAGTACTTC.

This chain links TRBV7-9 with TRBJ2-6, with no clear D. V gave up 1 base and J gave up 2 bases, with 3 bases separating them. The CDR3 has 14 residues. The germline CDR1 and CDR2 sequences are SEHNR and FQNEAQ (reference sequence). The CDR3, as DNA: TGTGCCAGCAGCTTAGATCCTGGGGCCAACGTCCTGACTTTC. Translating gives CASSLDPGANVLTF.

The V call is TRBV11-2, the J call TRBJ2-3; possible D gene TRBD2, 5 bases. CDR3 size: 17 residues. Germline values: CDR1 SGHAT, CDR2 FQNNGV. The V end lost 1 base, the J end lost 0 bases, and 14 bases lay between the germline ends. DNA of the CDR3: TGTGCCAGCAGCTTAGGGAGGCCCCTGGGTAGCACAGATACGCAGTATTTT. Residues: CASSLGRPLGSTDTQYF.

The chain links TRBV25-1 to TRBJ2-1; 9 bases align to TRBD2. Germline CDR1 and CDR2: MGHDK and SYGVNS. The junction had 6 bases not matched to a gene; V was cut back by 4 bases and J by 8 bases. This CDR3 has 14 amino acids. The CDR3, as DNA: TGTGCCAGCAGTGGACGCGGGGGGGCCCATGAGCAGTTCTTC. Residues: CASSGRGGAHEQFF. Full variable domain (remainder filled in from reference TRBV25-1 and TRBJ2-1): EADIYQTPRYLVIGTGKKITLECSQTMGHDKMYWYQQDPGMELHLIHYSYGVNSTEKGDLSSESTVSRIRTEHFPLTLESARPSHTSQYLCASSGRGGAHEQFFGPGTRLTVL.

As for this clone: The same CDR3 arises from other DNA sequences in this sample as well. The chain links TRBV5-6 to TRBJ1-1; D is possibly TRBD1 (5 bases). Trimming cost V 4 bases and J 4 bases, with 11 bases left between them. Looked up from germline, CDR1 is SGHDT and CDR2 is YYEEEE. This CDR3 has 13 residues. The CDR3 loop is CASSLGGGTEAFF. CDR3 nucleotide sequence: TGTGCCAGCAGCCTTGGGGGGGGCACTGAAGCTTTCTTT.

Worth noting for this clone: Other nucleotide sequences from this sample produce the same CDR3. V usage is TRBV6-5 and J usage is TRBJ1-2, with D perhaps matching TRBD1 (6 bases). CDR3 length equals 14 residues. The V gene lost 0 bases and the J gene lost 4 bases, with 9 bases spanning the gap. Germline CDR1 is MNHEY and CDR2 is SVGAGI. CDR3 in amino acids: CASSYSGGGYGYTF. The CDR3 DNA reads as TGTGCCAGCAGTTACTCTGGAGGGGGCTATGGCTACACCTTC.

This clone was counted once. The rearrangement joins TRBV27 to TRBJ1-2; 8 bases agree with TRBD1. The germline V gene has CDR1 MNHEY and CDR2 SMNVEV (reference sequence). Germline trimming cut 1 base from V and 5 bases from J; bases unmatched to any gene: 12. There are 17 residues in the CDR3. DNA of the CDR3: TGTGCCAGCAGTTTATTGACCTCAGGGGGCGCACGTTATGGCTACACCTTC. Translation gives CASSLLTSGGARYGYTF.

V is TRBV4-1 and J is TRBJ2-3; TRBD2 matches 9 bases. Germline V gene data show CDR1 as MGHRA and CDR2 as YSYEKL. The CDR3 runs 15 residues. The trim removed 4 bases at V and 4 bases at J, leaving 6 bases unmatched. The CDR3 here is CASSLLGGGADTQYF. CDR3 nucleotides: TGCGCCAGCAGCCTCCTGGGCGGGGGGGCAGATACGCAGTATTTT.

The chain recombines TRBV27 with TRBJ2-5; D call uncertain. This CDR3 has 14 amino acids. Germline CDR1 is MNHEY and CDR2 is SMNVEV (reference sequence). With 3 bases removed from V and 3 bases from J, the gap between germline ends came to 11 bases. The CDR3 region has the DNA TGTGCCAGCAGTTTGACTCTCGGCAAAGAGACCCAGTACTTC. It yields the protein CASSLTLGKETQYF.

This chain links TRBV6-5 with TRBJ2-5; TRBD2 matches 10 bases. Germline CDR1 reads MNHEY; CDR2 reads SVGAGI. This CDR3 contains 14 residues. With V trimmed by 6 bases and J by 5 bases, 6 bases remained unmatched. The CDR3 DNA reads as TGTGCCAGCAGCTTAGCGGGAGGCATGGAGACCCAGTACTTC. This codes for CASSLAGGMETQYF.